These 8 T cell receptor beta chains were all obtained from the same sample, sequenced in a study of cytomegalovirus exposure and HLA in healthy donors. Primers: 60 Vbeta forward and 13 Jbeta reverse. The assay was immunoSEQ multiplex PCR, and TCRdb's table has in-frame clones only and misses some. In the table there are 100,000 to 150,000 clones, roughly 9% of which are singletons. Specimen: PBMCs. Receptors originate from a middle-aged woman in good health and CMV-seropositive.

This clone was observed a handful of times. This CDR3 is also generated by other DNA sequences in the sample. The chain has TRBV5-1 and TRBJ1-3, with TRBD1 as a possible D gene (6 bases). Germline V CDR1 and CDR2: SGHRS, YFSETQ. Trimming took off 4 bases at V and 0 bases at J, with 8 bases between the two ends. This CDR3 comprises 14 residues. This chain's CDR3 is CASSLDSSGNTIYF. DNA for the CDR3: TGCGCCAGCAGCCTGGACAGCTCTGGAAACACCATATATTTT.

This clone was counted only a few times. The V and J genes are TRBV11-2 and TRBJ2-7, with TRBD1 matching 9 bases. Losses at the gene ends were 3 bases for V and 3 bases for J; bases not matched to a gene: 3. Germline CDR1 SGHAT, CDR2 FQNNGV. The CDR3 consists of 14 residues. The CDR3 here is CASSLDRGSYEQYF. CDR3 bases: TGTGCCAGCAGCTTGGACAGGGGAAGCTACGAGCAGTACTTC.

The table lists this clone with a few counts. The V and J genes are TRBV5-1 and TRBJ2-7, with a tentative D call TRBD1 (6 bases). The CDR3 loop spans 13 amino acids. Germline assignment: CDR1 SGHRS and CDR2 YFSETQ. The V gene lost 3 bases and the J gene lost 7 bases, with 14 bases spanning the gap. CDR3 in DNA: TGCGCCAGCAGCTCCCAGGGGTTTGGTGAGCAGTACTTC. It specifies CASSSQGFGEQYF.

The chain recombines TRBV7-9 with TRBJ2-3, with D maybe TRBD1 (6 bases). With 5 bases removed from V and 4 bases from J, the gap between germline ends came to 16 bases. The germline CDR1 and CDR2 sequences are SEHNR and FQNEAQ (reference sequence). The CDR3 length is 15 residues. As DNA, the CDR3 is TGTGCCAGCAGCCCTGCAGGGGCCCCGTCAGATACGCAGTATTTT. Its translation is CASSPAGAPSDTQYF. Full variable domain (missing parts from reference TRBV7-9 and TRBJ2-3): DTGVSQNPRHKITKRGQNVTFRCDPISEHNRLYWYRQTLGQGPEFLTYFQNEAQLEKSRLLSDRFSAERPKGSFSTLEIQRTEQGDSAMYLCASSPAGAPSDTQYFGPGTRLTVL.

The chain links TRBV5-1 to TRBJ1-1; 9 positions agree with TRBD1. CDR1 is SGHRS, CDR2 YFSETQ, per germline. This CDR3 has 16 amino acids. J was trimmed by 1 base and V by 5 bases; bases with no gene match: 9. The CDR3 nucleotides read TGCGCCAGCAGTTTAACCGGACAGGGGACGAACACTGAAGCTTTCTTT. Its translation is CASSLTGQGTNTEAFF.

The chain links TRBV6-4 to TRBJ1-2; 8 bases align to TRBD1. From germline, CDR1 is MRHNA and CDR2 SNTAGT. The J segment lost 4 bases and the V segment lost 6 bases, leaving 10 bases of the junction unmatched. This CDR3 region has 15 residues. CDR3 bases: TGTGCCAGCAGCGCCGACAGGGGTTCCCTCTATGGCTACACCTTC. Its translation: CASSADRGSLYGYTF.

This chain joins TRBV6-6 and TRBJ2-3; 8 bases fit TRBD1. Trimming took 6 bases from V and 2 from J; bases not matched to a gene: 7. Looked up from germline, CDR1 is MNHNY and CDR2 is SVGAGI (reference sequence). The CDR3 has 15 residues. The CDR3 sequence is CASRNRGDFTDTQYF. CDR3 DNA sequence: TGTGCCAGCAGAAACAGGGGGGATTTCACAGATACGCAGTATTTT.

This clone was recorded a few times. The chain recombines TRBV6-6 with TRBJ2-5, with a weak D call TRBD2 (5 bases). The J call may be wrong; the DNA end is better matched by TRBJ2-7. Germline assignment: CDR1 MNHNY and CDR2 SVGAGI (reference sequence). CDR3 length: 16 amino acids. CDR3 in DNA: TGTGCCAGCAGTTACTCGAGTGAGCGGACCTCCTACGAGCAGTACTTC. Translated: CASSYSSERTSYEQYF.